The 20 T cell receptor beta chains listed next were all sequenced from one sample in a study of blood T cells in healthy people across ages. Primers used in a second PCR of about 7 to 12 cycles were a sample-barcoded 5' primer and a J-beta primer mix. TCRdb analysed the 5' RACE reads with MiXCR anew, one entry per CDR3 protein. The data hold fewer than 1,000,000 distinct CDR3 sequences, with about half observed a single time. The sequenced material came from blood. Receptors were obtained from a man older than 75 in good health.

This chain's CDR3 is CASGRRSGSDEQYF. As DNA, the CDR3 is TGTGCCAGCGGGCGGAGGAGCGGGAGTGACGAGCAGTACTTC. V is TRBV6-2 or TRBV6-3 and J is TRBJ2-7; 8 positions agree with TRBD2. The CDR3 loop spans 14 amino acids. Germline V lookup: CDR1 MNHEY, CDR2 SVGEGT. The V and J ends lost 8 bases and 5 bases, in that order; junction bases with no gene match: 11.

The V and J genes are TRBV11-2 and TRBJ2-3; D is ambiguous. This CDR3 region has 14 residues. Trimming shortened V by 4 bases and J by 0 bases, and 8 bases separated the two germline ends. Germline V gives CDR1 SGHAT, CDR2 FQNNGV. As DNA, the CDR3 is TGTGCCAGCAGCTGGCGCCCGAGCACAGATACGCAGTATTTT. Translated, it gives CASSWRPSTDTQYF.

In its sample, this clonotype was seen a few times. The gene calls are TRBV20-1 and TRBJ2-5; tentative D call: TRBD2 (6 bases). The germline V gene encodes CDR1 DFQATT and CDR2 SNEGSKA (reference sequence). The germline V and J ends were trimmed by 3 bases and 5 bases, with 13 bases remaining between them. The CDR3 extends over 13 amino acids. CDR3 nucleotides: TGCAGTGCTAGTGTCGGAGGAGGGGAGACCCAGTACTTC. This gives the protein CSASVGGGETQYF.

This sequence joins TRBV10-3 and TRBJ2-1; 10 nucleotides align to TRBD2. Germline CDR1 ENHRY, CDR2 SYGVKD. V shed 3 bases and J 12 bases; nucleotides not matched to a gene: 8. The CDR3 is 14 residues long. The CDR3 is CAISEGPAGGGQFF. CDR3 DNA sequence: TGTGCCATCAGTGAAGGACCAGCGGGAGGGGGGCAGTTCTTC.

The V and J genes are TRBV6-1 and TRBJ2-5; 13 bases agree with TRBD2. Trimming removed 6 bases from V and 2 bases from J; junction bases left unmatched: 3. The CDR3 length is 15 residues. In germline, CDR1 is MNHNS, CDR2 SASEGT. CDR3: CASSGTSGKQETQYF. For the CDR3, the DNA is TGTGCCAGCAGCGGGACTAGCGGGAAGCAAGAGACCCAGTACTTC.

The chain has TRBV7-3 and TRBJ2-5; 11 nucleotides line up with TRBD1. Germline CDR1 and CDR2: SGHTA and FQGTGA. The CDR3 contains 15 residues. The V and J ends lost 6 bases and 2 bases, in that order; junction bases with no gene match: 5. The DNA for the CDR3 is TGTGCCAGCAGTAAGGGACAGGGGGGACAAGAGACCCAGTACTTC. Translating it yields CASSKGQGGQETQYF.

This clonotype was counted only a few times. V is TRBV5-5 and J is TRBJ2-3; D assignment may be TRBD1 or TRBD2 (5 bases each). Germline CDR1 SGHKS, CDR2 YYEKEE (reference sequence). The CDR3 loop spans 15 amino acids. Trimming left V 3 bases short and J 1 base short, with 12 bases between. The CDR3 spells CASSSWDGGTDTQYF. The DNA of the CDR3 is TGTGCCAGCAGCTCCTGGGACGGTGGCACAGATACGCAGTATTTT.

The rearrangement links TRBV5-1 to TRBJ1-4, with unresolved D. Looked up from germline, CDR1 is SGHRS and CDR2 is YFSETQ. V was pared by 2 bases and J by 6 bases, with 11 bases between. The CDR3 contains 14 residues. The CDR3 reads CASSFGDQDEKLFF. The CDR3 bases are TGCGCCAGCAGCTTCGGTGACCAGGATGAAAAACTGTTTTTT.

Comment on this clonotype: A much more abundant neighbour one base away suggests this may be a read error. The chain is built from TRBV7-2 and TRBJ2-7, with 7 positions matching TRBD2. This CDR3 comprises 16 residues. Germline V gene sequence: CDR1 SGHTA, CDR2 FQGNSA. The ends lost 0 bases at V and 2 bases at J; junction bases unmatched: 7. The CDR3 loop reads CASSLAQGGSPYEQYF. CDR3 bases: TGTGCCAGCAGCTTAGCCCAGGGAGGGTCCCCCTACGAGCAGTACTTC.

The chain links TRBV20-1 to TRBJ1-2; D perhaps matches TRBD1 (6 bases). V lost 6 bases to trimming and J lost 10 bases, with 18 bases between them. This CDR3 is 12 amino acids long. Germline CDR1 and CDR2: DFQATT and SNEGSKA (reference sequence). For the CDR3, the DNA is TGCAGTGCCCGAGGGGGTGGGGATGTCTACACCTTC. It codes for CSARGGGDVYTF.

The chain joins TRBV12-3 or TRBV12-4 to TRBJ2-2; D may be TRBD2 (5 bases). V shed 2 bases and J shed 4 bases, with 8 bases lying between them. The CDR3 is 14 residues long. Here the CDR3 reads CASSLTGTTGELFF. CDR3 nucleotide sequence: TGTGCCAGCAGTTTAACGGGAACCACCGGGGAGCTGTTTTTT.

The chain carries TRBV29-1 and TRBJ1-1, with D perhaps matching TRBD1 (6 bases). This CDR3 contains 13 residues. The V end was cut by 6 bases, the J end by 4 bases, with 15 bases between. Germline V gene sequence: CDR1 SQVTM, CDR2 ANQGSEA. The CDR3 DNA reads as TGCAGCGTCCCGGGAGGGGGGGGCACTGAAGCTTTCTTT. Encoded protein: CSVPGGGGTEAFF.

The chain uses TRBV29-1 and TRBJ1-1, with D tentatively TRBD1 (5 bases). Germline loops: CDR1 SQVTM, CDR2 ANQGSEA. V gave up 4 bases and J gave up 6 bases, with 15 bases separating them. The CDR3 runs 13 residues. The CDR3 spells CSVGLWGVPEAFF. CDR3 coding DNA: TGCAGCGTTGGTTTGTGGGGGGTACCTGAAGCTTTCTTT.

The rearrangement links TRBV4-2 to TRBJ1-6, with D perhaps TRBD1 (6 bases). The V and J ends lost 1 base and 15 bases respectively, with 19 bases between them. The germline V gene encodes CDR1 LGHNA and CDR2 YNFKEQ. CDR3 size: 15 residues. For the CDR3, the DNA is TGTGCCAGCAGCCAAGCCGGCACCCCGGGGACACTCCTCCACTTT. Translating gives CASSQAGTPGTLLHF.

The chain is built from TRBV7-9 and TRBJ2-5; the D is unclear. Trimming cost V 8 bases and J 0 bases, with 10 bases left between them. The CDR3 runs to 13 residues. The germline V gene encodes CDR1 SEHNR and CDR2 FQNEAQ (reference sequence). The CDR3 DNA is TGTGCCAGCCGCGGCAGTGACCAAGAGACCCAGTACTTC. Translating it yields CASRGSDQETQYF.

The rearrangement joins TRBV5-1 to TRBJ2-3, with TRBD1 as a possible D gene (6 bases). V lost 4 bases and J lost 4, with 16 bases in between. The CDR3 spans 15 residues. Germline-derived CDR1 and CDR2 are SGHRS and YFSETQ. The DNA of the CDR3 is TGCGCCAGCAGCCGTGACGCAGGGGCCCCAGATACGCAGTATTTT. Protein product: CASSRDAGAPDTQYF.

The J gene is TRBJ2-4, the V gene TRBV20-1; no definite D call. Germline CDR1 DFQATT, CDR2 SNEGSKA (reference sequence). V gave up 6 bases and J gave up 5 bases, with 14 bases separating them. The CDR3 spans 13 residues. The CDR3 DNA sequence: TGCAGTGCCTCCGAAGTGGTAGAAAACATTCAGTACTTC. It yields the protein CSASEVVENIQYF.

The chain links TRBV7-2 to TRBJ1-4; TRBD1 aligns across 7 bases. CDR3 length: 16 residues. Germline V CDR1 and CDR2: SGHTA, FQGNSA. Losses at the gene ends were 0 bases for V and 3 bases for J; bases not matched to a gene: 4. CDR3 in DNA: TGTGCCAGCAGCTTAGCTTCAGGGACAGCTAATGAAAAACTGTTTTTT. Its translation: CASSLASGTANEKLFF.

V and J are TRBV7-8 and TRBJ2-1; the D is unclear. There are 17 residues in the CDR3. V was shortened by 2 bases and J by 7 bases, with 21 bases between the two germline ends. The germline V gene has CDR1 SGHVS and CDR2 FQNEAQ. CDR3 residues: CASSLRDPYYPTNEQFF. The CDR3 nucleotides read TGTGCCAGCAGCTTAAGAGACCCCTACTACCCTACTAATGAGCAGTTCTTC.

The chain employs TRBV19 and TRBJ2-1; 8 bases line up with TRBD1. CDR3 length: 16 amino acids. Germline V gives CDR1 LNHDA, CDR2 SQIVND (reference sequence). V shed 1 base and J 10 bases; nucleotides not matched to a gene: 12. The DNA of the CDR3 is TGTGCCAGTAGTATAGGTCGGGACAGGCCCACCGCGGAGCAGTTCTTC. Translated: CASSIGRDRPTAEQFF.